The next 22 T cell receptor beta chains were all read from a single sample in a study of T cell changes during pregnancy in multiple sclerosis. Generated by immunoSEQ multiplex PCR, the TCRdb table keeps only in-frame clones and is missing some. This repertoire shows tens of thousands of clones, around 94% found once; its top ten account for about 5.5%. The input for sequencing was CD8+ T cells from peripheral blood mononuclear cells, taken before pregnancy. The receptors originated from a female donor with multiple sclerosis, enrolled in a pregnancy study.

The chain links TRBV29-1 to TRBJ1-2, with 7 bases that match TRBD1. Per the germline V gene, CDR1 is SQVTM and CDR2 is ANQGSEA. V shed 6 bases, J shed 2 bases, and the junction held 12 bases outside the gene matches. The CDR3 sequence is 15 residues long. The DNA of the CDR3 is TGCAGCGTCAAAGATACAGGGGCCTCCAACTATGGCTACACCTTC. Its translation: CSVKDTGASNYGYTF.

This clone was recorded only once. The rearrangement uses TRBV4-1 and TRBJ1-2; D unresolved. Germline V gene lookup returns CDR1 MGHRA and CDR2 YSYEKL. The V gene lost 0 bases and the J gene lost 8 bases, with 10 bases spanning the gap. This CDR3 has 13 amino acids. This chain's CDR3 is CASSQETRVGYTF. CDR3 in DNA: TGCGCCAGCAGCCAAGAGACGAGGGTCGGCTACACCTTC.

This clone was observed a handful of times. The CDR3 nucleotides read TGCGCCAGCAGCTTGGGACAGGCGGTTAGCAATCAGCCCCAGCATTTT. Amino acids: CASSLGQAVSNQPQHF. The V and J genes are TRBV5-1 and TRBJ1-5, with D tentatively TRBD1 (6 bases). Per germline, CDR1 SGHRS and CDR2 YFSETQ. The germline V and J ends were trimmed by 0 bases and 0 bases, with 10 bases remaining between them. CDR3 length equals 16 residues.

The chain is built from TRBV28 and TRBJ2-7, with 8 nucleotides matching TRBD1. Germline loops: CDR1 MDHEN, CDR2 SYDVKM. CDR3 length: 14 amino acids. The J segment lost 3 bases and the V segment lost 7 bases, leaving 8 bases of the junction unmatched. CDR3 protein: CASKSDGQGYEQYF. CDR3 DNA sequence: TGTGCCAGCAAGAGCGATGGACAGGGCTACGAGCAGTACTTC.

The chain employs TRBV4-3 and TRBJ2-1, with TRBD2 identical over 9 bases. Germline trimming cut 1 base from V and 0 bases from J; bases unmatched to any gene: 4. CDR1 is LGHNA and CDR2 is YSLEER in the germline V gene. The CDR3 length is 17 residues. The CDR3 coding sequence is TGCGCCAGCAGCCAAGCTCATAGCGGGAGCTCCTACAATGAGCAGTTCTTC. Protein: CASSQAHSGSSYNEQFF.

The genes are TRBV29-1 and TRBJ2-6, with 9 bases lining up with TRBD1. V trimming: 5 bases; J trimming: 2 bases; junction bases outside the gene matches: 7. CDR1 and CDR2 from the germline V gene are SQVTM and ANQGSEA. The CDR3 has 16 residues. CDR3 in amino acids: CSVYPGQGTGANVLTF. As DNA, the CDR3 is TGCAGCGTTTATCCGGGACAGGGTACTGGGGCCAACGTCCTGACTTTC.

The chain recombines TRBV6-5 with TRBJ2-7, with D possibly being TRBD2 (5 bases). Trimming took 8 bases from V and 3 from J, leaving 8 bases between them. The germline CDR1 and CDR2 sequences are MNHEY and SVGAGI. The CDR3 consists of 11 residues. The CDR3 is CASGSVYEQYF. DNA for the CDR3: TGTGCCAGCGGGAGTGTCTACGAGCAGTACTTC.

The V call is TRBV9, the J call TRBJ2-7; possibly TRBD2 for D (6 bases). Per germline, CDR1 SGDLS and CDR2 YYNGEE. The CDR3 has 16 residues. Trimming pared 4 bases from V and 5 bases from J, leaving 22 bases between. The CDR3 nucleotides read TGTGCCAGCAGCTCCAGACCGGGACTGCGCCGGGACGAGCAGTACTTC. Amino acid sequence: CASSSRPGLRRDEQYF.

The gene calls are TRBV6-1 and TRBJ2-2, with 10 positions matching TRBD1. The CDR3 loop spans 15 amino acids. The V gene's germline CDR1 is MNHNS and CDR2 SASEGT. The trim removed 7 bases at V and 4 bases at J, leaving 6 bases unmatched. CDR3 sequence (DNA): TGTGCCAGCACCCGGGACAGGGGCATCACCGGGGAGCTGTTTTTT. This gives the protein CASTRDRGITGELFF.

The CDR3 loop reads CASSLVPGVSLLDEQYF. DNA of the CDR3: TGTGCCAGCAGCCTTGTACCGGGGGTTTCCCTGTTGGACGAGCAGTACTTC. The V gene is TRBV7-8, the J gene TRBJ2-7, with a possible D match to TRBD2 (6 bases). CDR3 length: 17 residues. V lost 5 bases and J lost 5, with 25 bases in between. CDR1 is SGHVS and CDR2 is FQNEAQ in the germline V gene.

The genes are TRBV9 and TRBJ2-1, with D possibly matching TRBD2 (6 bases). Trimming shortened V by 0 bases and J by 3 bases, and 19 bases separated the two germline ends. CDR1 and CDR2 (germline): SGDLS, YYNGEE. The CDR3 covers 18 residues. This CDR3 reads CASSVGSERAALYNEQFF. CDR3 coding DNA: TGTGCCAGCAGCGTAGGTTCCGAGCGGGCGGCCCTCTACAATGAGCAGTTCTTC.

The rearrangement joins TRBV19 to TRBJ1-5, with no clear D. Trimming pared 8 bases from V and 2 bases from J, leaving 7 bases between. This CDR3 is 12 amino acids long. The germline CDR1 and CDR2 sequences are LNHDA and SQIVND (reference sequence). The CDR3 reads CASRDGNQPQHF. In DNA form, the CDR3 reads TGTGCCAGTCGGGATGGCAATCAGCCCCAGCATTTT.

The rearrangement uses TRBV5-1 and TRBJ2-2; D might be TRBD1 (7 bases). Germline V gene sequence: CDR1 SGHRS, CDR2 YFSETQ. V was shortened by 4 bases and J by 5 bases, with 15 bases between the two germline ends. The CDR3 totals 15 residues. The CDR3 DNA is TGCGCCAGCAGCATAAGACAGGGAGGTACCGGGGAGCTGTTTTTT. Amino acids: CASSIRQGGTGELFF.

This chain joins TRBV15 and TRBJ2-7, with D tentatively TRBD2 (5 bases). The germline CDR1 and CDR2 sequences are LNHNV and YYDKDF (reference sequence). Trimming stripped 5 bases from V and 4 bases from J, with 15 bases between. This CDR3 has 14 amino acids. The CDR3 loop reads CATSFPGVGYEQYF. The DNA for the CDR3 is TGTGCCACCAGCTTCCCCGGGGTAGGGTACGAGCAGTACTTC.

Here the CDR3 DNA reads TGTGCCAGCAGGGGCGGGGTTTGGGGCTACACCTTC. Amino acids: CASRGGVWGYTF. This chain joins TRBV27 and TRBJ1-2; D is uncertain. Germline loops: CDR1 MNHEY, CDR2 SMNVEV (reference sequence). CDR3 length: 12 residues. The V gene lost 6 bases and the J gene lost 8 bases, with 13 bases spanning the gap.

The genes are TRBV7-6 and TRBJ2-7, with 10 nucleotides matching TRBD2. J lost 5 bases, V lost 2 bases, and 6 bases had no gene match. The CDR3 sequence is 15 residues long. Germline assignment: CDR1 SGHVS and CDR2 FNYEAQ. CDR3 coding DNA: TGTGCCAGCAGCTTAAGGCTAGCGGGAGATCACGAGCAGTACTTC. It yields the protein CASSLRLAGDHEQYF.

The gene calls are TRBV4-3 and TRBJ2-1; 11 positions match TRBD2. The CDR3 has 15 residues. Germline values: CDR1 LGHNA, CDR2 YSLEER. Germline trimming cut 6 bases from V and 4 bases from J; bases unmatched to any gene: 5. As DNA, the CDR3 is TGCGCCAGCAGGTCCGGGACTAGCGGATACAATGAGCAGTTCTTC. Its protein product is CASRSGTSGYNEQFF.

The CDR3 loop reads CASSAPGGAGYGYTF. CDR3 DNA sequence: TGCGCCAGCAGCGCACCAGGGGGCGCAGGCTATGGCTACACCTTC. The chain is built from TRBV5-1 and TRBJ1-2; 8 nucleotides align to TRBD1. The CDR3 extends over 15 amino acids. V was pared by 4 bases and J by 4 bases, with 9 bases of the junction left unmatched. Germline-derived CDR1 and CDR2 are SGHRS and YFSETQ. Filled out from reference TRBV5-1 and TRBJ1-2, the complete variable domain reads KAGVTQTPRYLIKTRGQQVTLSCSPISGHRSVSWYQQTPGQGLQFLFEYFSETQRNKGNFPGRFSGRQFSNSRSEMNVSTLELGDSALYLCASSAPGGAGYGYTFGSGTRLTVV.

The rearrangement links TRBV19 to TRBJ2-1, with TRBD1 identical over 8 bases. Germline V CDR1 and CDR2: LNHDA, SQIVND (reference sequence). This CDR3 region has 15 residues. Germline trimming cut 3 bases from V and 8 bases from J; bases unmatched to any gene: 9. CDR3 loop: CASSIGQGSSHEQFF. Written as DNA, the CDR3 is TGTGCCAGTAGTATTGGACAGGGATCTTCACATGAGCAGTTCTTC.

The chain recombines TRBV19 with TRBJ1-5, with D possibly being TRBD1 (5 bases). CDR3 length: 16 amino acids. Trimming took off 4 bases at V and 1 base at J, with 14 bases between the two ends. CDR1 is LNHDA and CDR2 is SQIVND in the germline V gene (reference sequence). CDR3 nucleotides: TGTGCCAGTAGTACGGACATGGGAGGAAGCAATCAGCCCCAGCATTTT. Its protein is CASSTDMGGSNQPQHF.

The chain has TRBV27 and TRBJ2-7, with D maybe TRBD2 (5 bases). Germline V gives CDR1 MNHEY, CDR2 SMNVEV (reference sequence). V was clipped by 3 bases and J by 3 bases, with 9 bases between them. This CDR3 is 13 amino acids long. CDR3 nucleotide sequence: TGTGCCAGCAGTTTCGGGGTCCTCTACGAGCAGTACTTC. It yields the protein CASSFGVLYEQYF.

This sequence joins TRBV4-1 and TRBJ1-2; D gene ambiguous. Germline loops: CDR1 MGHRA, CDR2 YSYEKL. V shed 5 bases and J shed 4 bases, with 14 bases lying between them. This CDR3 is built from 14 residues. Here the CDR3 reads CASSSTSGGYGYTF. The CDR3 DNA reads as TGCGCCAGCAGCAGTACGAGCGGCGGCTATGGCTACACCTTC.